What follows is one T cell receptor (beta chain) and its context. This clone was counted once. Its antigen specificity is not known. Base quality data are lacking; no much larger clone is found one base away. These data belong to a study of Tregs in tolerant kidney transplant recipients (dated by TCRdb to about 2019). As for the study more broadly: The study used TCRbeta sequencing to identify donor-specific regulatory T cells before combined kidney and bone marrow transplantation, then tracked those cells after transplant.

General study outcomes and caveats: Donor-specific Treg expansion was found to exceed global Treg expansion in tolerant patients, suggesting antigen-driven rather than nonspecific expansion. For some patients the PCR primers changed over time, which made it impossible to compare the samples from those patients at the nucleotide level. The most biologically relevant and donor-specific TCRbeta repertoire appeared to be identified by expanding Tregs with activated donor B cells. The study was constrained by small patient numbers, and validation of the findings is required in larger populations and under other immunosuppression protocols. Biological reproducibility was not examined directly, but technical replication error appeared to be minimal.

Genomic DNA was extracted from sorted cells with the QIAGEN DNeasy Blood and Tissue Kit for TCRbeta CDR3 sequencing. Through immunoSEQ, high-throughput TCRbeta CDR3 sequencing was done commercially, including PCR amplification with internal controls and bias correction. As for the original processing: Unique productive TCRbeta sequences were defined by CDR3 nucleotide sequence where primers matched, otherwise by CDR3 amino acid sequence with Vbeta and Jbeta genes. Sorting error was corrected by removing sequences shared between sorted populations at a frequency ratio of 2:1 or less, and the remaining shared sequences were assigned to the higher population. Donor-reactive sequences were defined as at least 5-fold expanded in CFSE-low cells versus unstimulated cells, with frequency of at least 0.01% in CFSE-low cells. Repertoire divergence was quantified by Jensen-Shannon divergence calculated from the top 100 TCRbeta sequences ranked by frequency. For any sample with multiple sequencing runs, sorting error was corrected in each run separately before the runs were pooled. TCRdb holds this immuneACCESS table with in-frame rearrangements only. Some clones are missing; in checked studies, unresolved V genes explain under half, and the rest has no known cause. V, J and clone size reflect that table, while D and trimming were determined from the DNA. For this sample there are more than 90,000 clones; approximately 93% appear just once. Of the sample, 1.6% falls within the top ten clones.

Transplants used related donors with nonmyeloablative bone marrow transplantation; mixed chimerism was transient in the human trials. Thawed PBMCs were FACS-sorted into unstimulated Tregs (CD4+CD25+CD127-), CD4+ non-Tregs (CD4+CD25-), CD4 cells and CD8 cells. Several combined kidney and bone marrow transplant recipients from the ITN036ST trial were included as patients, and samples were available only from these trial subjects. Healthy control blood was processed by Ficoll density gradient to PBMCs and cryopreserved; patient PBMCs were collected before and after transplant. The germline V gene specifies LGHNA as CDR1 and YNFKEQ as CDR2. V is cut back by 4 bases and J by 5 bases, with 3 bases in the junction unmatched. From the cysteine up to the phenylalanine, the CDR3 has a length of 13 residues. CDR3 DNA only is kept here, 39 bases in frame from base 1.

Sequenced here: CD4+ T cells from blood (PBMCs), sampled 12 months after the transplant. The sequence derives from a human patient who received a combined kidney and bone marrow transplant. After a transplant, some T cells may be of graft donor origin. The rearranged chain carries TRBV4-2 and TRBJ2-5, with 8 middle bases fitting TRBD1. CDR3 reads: CASSPDRVETQYF. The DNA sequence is TGTGCCAGCAGCCCGGACAGGGTGGAGACCCAGTACTTC.